This T cell receptor beta chain was recorded in a study of T cells in Graves' hyperthyroidism and ophthalmopathy. At the level of the study: Peripheral blood was secured at the point of initial diagnosis, before any treatment.

RNA transcripts gave rise to amplified TCR beta CDR3 regions. TCR CDR3 regions were first amplified by RT-PCR with HTBI primers. TCRdb re-analysed the multiplex PCR reads in MiXCR, keeping a single row per CDR3 protein. The sample contains fewer than 750,000 distinct CDR3 sequences, roughly 15% of which appear only once. This clonotype was counted only a few times. Its cognate antigen is unknown. Subjects with ophthalmopathy showed a Clinical Activity Score no lower than 3, a NOSPECS grade no lower than 4, and a duration shorter than 3 months. Clinical symptoms, serum thyroxine, TRAb, thyroid ultrasound and orbital computed tomography informed diagnoses. Findings and limits, study-wide: Stable hyperthyroidism and ophthalmopathy were separated using 13 V-J signatures.

The CDR3 spans 17 residues. Trimming removed 1 base at V and 0 bases at J, with 10 bases between. The germline V gene has CDR1 MDHEN and CDR2 SYDVKM. The material sequenced was blood. The V call is TRBV28, the J call TRBJ2-6; TRBD1 is a possible D gene (6 bases). The receptor was derived from a woman in her 50s with Graves' ophthalmopathy. CDR3 nucleotide sequence: TGTGCCAGCAGTTTATTGTCCAGGGGCTCTGGGGCCAACGTCCTGACTTTC. Protein product: CASSLLSRGSGANVLTF.